What follows is one T cell receptor (beta chain) and its context. No antigen is known for it. Per germline, CDR1 SGHNT and CDR2 YYREEE (reference sequence). The CDR3 has 14 amino acids. V shed 3 bases, J shed 6 bases, and the junction held 9 bases outside the gene matches. The primer mix had 60 Vbeta and 13 Jbeta primers. Clones were read by immunoSEQ multiplex PCR, and TCRdb kept only the in-frame ones, dropping some. The repertoire includes approximately 200,000 clones, 60% to 80% of them detected once, and 1.6% sits in the top ten. This record belongs to a study of cytomegalovirus exposure and HLA in healthy donors. Study results and limitations: The authors later found HLA-associated TCR beta chains more clonally expanded than equally common others.

This chain joins TRBV5-4 and TRBJ2-7; TRBD1 matches at 7 bases. The TCR sequence derives from a woman younger than 35 in good health and CMV-seronegative. What was sequenced was PBMCs. DNA for the CDR3: TGTGCCAGCAGCTCAACAGGGGTGGTCGGCGAGCAGTACTTC. This encodes CASSSTGVVGEQYF.